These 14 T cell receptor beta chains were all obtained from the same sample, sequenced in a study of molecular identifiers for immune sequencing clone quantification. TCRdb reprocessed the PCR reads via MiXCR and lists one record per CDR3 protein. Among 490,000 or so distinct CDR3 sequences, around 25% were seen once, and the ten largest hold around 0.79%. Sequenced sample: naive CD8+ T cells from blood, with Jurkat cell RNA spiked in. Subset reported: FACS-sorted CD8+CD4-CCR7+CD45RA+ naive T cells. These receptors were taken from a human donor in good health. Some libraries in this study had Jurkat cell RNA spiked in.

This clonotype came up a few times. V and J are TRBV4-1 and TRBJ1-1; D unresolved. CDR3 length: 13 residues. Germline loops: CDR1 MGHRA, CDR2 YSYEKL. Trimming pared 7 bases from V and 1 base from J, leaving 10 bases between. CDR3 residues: CASNLNTNTEAFF. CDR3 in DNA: TGCGCCAGCAACCTCAACACGAACACTGAAGCTTTCTTT.

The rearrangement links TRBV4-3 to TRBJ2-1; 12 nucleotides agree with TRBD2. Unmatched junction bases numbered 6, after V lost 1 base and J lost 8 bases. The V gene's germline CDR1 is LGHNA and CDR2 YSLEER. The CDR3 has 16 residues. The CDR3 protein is CASSQGTSGVGYEQFF. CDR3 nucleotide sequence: TGCGCCAGCAGCCAAGGGACTAGCGGGGTGGGATATGAGCAGTTCTTC.

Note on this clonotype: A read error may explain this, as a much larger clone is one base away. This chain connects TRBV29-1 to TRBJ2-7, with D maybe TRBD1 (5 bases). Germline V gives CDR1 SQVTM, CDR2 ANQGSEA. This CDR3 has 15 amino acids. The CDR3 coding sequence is TGCAGCGTTGAAGTCCCAGGGAACACAAAATACGCGCAGTACTTC. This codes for CSVEVPGNTKYAQYF.

The CDR3 here is CASSLALAGETQYF. The CDR3 coding sequence is TGTGCCAGCAGCTTAGCCCTAGCGGGGGAGACCCAGTACTTC. V usage is TRBV7-9 and J usage is TRBJ2-5, with 9 bases that match TRBD2. The CDR3 extends over 14 amino acids. Looked up from germline, CDR1 is SEHNR and CDR2 is FQNEAQ (reference sequence). V was pared by 0 bases and J by 5 bases, with 1 base of the junction left unmatched. Together with reference TRBV7-9 and TRBJ2-5, the CDR3 gives the full variable domain: DTGVSQNPRHKITKRGQNVTFRCDPISEHNRLYWYRQTLGQGPEFLTYFQNEAQLEKSRLLSDRFSAERPKGSFSTLEIQRTEQGDSAMYLCASSLALAGETQYFGPGTRLLVL.

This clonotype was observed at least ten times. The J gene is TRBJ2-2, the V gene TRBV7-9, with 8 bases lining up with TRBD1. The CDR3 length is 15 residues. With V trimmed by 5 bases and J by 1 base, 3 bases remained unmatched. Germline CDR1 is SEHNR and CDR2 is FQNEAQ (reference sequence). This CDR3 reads CASSPGQGNTGELFF. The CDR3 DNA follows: TGTGCCAGCAGCCCTGGACAGGGGAACACCGGGGAGCTGTTTTTT.

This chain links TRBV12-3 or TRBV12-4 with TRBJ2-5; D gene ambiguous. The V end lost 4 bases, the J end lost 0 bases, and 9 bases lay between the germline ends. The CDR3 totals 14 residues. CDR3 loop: CASSYATYQETQYF. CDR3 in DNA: TGTGCCAGCAGTTACGCGACATACCAAGAGACCCAGTACTTC.

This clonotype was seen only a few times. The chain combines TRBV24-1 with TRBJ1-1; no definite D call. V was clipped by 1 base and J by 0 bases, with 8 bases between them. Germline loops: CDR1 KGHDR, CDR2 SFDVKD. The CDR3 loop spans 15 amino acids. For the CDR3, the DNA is TGTGCCACCAGTGATTTCGCCGAGATGAACACTGAAGCTTTCTTT. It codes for CATSDFAEMNTEAFF.

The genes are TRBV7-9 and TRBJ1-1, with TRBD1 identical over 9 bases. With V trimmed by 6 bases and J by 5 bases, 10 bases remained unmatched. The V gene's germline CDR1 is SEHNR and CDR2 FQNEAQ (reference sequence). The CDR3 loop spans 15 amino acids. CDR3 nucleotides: TGTGCCAGCAGGCGGGACAGGGAATCTAGAACTGAAGCTTTCTTT. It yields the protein CASRRDRESRTEAFF.

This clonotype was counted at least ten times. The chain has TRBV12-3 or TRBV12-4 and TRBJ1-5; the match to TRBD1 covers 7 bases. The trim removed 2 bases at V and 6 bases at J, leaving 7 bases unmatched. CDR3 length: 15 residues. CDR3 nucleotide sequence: TGTGCCAGCAGTTTAACAGGGGTTCTTGCTCAGCCCCAGCATTTT. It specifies CASSLTGVLAQPQHF.

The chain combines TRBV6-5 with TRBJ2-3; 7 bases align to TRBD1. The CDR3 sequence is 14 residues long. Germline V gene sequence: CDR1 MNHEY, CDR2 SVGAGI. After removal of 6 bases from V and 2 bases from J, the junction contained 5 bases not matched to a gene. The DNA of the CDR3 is TGTGCCAGCAGCCCGGACAGGCCCACAGATACGCAGTATTTT. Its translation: CASSPDRPTDTQYF.

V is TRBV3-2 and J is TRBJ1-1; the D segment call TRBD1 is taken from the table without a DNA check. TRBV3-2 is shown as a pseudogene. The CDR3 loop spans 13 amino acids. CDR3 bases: TGTGCCAGCAGCCAAGTCCGGGGTGGGGAAGCTTTCTTT. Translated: CASSQVRGGEAFF.

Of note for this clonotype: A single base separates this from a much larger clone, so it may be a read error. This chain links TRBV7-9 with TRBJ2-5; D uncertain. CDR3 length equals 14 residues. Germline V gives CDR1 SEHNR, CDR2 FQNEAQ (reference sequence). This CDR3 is CAGSLNIGQETQYF. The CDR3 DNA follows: TGTGCCGGCAGCTTAAATATCGGCCAAGAGACCCAGTACTTC.

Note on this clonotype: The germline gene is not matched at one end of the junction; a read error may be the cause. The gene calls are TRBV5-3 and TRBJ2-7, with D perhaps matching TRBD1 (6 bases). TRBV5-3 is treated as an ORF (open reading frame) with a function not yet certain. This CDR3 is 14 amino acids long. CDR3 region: CASSLPGESYEQYF. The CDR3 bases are TGTGCCAGCAGCTTGCCAGGGGAATCCTACGAGCAGTACTTC.

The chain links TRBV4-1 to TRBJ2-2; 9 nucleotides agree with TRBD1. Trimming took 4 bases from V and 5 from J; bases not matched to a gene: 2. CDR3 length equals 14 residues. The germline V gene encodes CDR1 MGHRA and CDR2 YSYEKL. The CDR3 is CASSPTGGTGELFF. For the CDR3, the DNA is TGCGCCAGCAGCCCGACAGGGGGAACCGGGGAGCTGTTTTTT.